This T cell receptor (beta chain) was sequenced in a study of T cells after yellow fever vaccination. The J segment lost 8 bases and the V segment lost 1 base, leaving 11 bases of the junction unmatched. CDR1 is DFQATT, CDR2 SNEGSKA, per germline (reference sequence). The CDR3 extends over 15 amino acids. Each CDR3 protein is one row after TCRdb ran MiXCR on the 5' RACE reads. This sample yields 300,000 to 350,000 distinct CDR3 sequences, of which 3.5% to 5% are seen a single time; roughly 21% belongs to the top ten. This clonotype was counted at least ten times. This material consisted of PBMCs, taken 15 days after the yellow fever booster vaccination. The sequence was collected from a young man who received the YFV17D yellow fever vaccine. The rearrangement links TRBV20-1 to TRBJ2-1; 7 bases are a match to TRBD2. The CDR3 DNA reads TGCAGTGCTAGAGTAACCGGGGGAGGGTCCCATGAGCAGTTCTTC. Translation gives CSARVTGGGSHEQFF.